The following is a T cell receptor (beta chain) sequence with its context. CDR3 length equals 13 residues. In germline, CDR1 is MRHNA, CDR2 SNTAGT. The trim removed 6 bases at V and 6 bases at J, leaving 7 bases unmatched. These data come from a study of blood T cell repertoires in COVID-19. Authors' methods: Estimated nucleated cell counts came from reference gene primer amplification. Assay used: immunoSEQ multiplex PCR; TCRdb lists only in-frame clones, some missing. V and J calls and clone size come straight from that table; D and trimming were deduced from the DNA. The sample has a few hundred thousand clones; approximately 87% are singletons.

The specimen was PBMCs or T cells enriched from blood (not recorded which). The clonotype was recovered from a woman aged 35 to 49 who had recovered from COVID-19. J is TRBJ2-7 and V is TRBV6-4; 8 nucleotides align to TRBD1. CDR3 region: CASSLGQGSEQYF. CDR3 coding DNA: TGTGCCAGCAGCCTAGGACAGGGCAGCGAGCAGTACTTC.